This TCR beta chain was documented in a study of OX40 agonist ivuxolimab in advanced cancers. In germline, CDR1 is GTSNPN, CDR2 SVGIG (reference sequence). The V end was cut by 4 bases, the J end by 1 base, with 13 bases between. This CDR3 has 14 amino acids. The table came from immunoSEQ multiplex PCR; TCRdb's copy has only in-frame clones and leaves some out. The data contain some 59,000 clones, 85% to 90% of them singletons. The J gene is TRBJ1-2, the V gene TRBV30, with D uncertain. The receptor's source is an adult with an advanced solid tumor such as melanoma, head and neck, liver or kidney cancer. Sequencing was performed on CD4+ or CD8+ T cells sorted from blood, taken in a trial of the OX40 agonist ivuxolimab. The CDR3 DNA reads as TGTGCCTGGAACCGCCGGACGGATAACTATGGCTACACCTTC. Protein sequence: CAWNRRTDNYGYTF.